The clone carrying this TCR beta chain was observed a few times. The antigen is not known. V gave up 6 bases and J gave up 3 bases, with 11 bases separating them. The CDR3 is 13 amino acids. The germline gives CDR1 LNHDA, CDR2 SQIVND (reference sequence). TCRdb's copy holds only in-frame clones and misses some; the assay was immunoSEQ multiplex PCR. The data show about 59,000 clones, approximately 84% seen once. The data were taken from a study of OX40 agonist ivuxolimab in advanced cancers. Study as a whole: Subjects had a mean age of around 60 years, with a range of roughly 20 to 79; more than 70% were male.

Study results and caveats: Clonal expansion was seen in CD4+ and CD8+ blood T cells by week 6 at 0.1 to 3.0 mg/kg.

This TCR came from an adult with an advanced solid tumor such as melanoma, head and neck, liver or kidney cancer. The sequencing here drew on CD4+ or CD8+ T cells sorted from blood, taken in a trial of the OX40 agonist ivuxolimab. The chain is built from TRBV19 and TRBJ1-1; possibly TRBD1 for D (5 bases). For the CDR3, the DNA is TGTGCCAGTAGATCTGGAGGGGACACTGAAGCTTTCTTT. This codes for CASRSGGDTEAFF.